The subject of this entry is one T cell receptor (beta chain). The method was immunoSEQ multiplex PCR; TCRdb's version includes in-frame clones alone and lacks a portion of them. The sample records around 470,000 clones, around 90% being singletons. After removal of 4 bases from V and 4 bases from J, the junction contained 7 bases not matched to a gene. This CDR3 region has 15 residues. Germline lookup yields CDR1 MGHRA and CDR2 YSYEKL. Recovered status in Cohort 3 required two negative PCRs, clearance, or symptom resolution. The data were obtained in a study of blood T cell repertoires in COVID-19. Across the study: The United States, Italy and Spain supplied acute and convalescent COVID-19 samples. Sample material is recorded as cDNA or gDNA derived from T cells, B-cell-depleted T cells, or PBMCs.

The chain couples TRBV4-1 to TRBJ1-3; the match to TRBD1 covers 7 bases. The sample taken for sequencing was PBMCs or T cells enriched from blood (not recorded which). This receptor was taken from a man younger than 35 who had recovered from COVID-19. The CDR3 sequence: CASSPRQGMGNTIYF. The CDR3 DNA reads as TGCGCCAGCAGCCCCAGACAGGGTATGGGAAACACCATATATTTT.